The 8 T cell receptor beta chains reported below all come from one sample, sequenced in a study of blood T cell repertoires in COVID-19 (dated by TCRdb to between 2020 and 2021). Library construction relied on the immunoSEQ multiplex PCR assay. TCRdb stores this immuneACCESS table with in-frame sequences only. Part of the clones is absent; in the studies checked, under half of the shortfall reflects unresolved V genes, and no reason is known for the rest. For this sample the table gives fewer than 250,000 clones, of which around 83% were detected only once. The top ten clonotypes cover roughly 25% of the sample. The source material was PBMCs or T cells enriched from blood (not recorded which). The source is a woman aged 40 to 50 in a cohort exposed to, infected with or recovered from COVID-19 (not recorded which).

CDR3 in amino acids: CASSLLGGGPSYNEQFF. In DNA form, the CDR3 reads TGTGCCAGCAGTTTATTGGGCGGGGGGCCCTCCTACAATGAGCAGTTCTTC. The chain has TRBV27 and TRBJ2-1; 8 bases are a match to TRBD2. Trimming removed 1 base from V and 0 bases from J; junction bases left unmatched: 5. CDR1 MNHEY and CDR2 SMNVEV come from the germline V gene (reference sequence). The CDR3 has 17 residues.

The chain employs TRBV3-1 (or the pseudogene TRBV3-2) and TRBJ1-4; D is undetermined. CDR1 is LGHDT and CDR2 is YNNKEL in the germline V gene (reference sequence). Trimming left V 0 bases short and J 7 bases short, with 6 bases between. The CDR3 has 13 amino acids. The CDR3 DNA is TGTGCCAGCAGCCAAGATTACGGTGAAAAACTGTTTTTT. This gives the protein CASSQDYGEKLFF.

The rearrangement uses TRBV18 and TRBJ2-7, with TRBD2 matching 12 bases. The germline CDR1 and CDR2 sequences are KGHSH and LQKENI. The V gene end was trimmed by 2 bases and the J gene end by 3 bases; junction bases not matched to a gene: 8. The length of the CDR3 is 17 residues. CDR3 sequence reads: CASSPGLAGPSFYEQYF. CDR3 nucleotide sequence: TGTGCCAGCTCACCAGGACTAGCGGGGCCCTCTTTCTACGAGCAGTACTTC.

The chain has TRBV12-3 or TRBV12-4 and TRBJ1-5; D is unclear. The CDR3 is 12 amino acids. The V and J ends lost 6 bases and 6 bases respectively, with 9 bases between them. CDR3 in DNA: TGTGCCAGCAGCCTCGGTGGTCAGCCCCAGCATTTT. It yields the protein CASSLGGQPQHF.

The gene calls are TRBV19 and TRBJ1-5, with 7 bases that match TRBD1. CDR3 size: 16 residues. The germline CDR1 and CDR2 sequences are LNHDA and SQIVND (reference sequence). V was clipped by 5 bases and J by 7 bases; unmatched bases: 14. This CDR3 is CASSRIRDSGSQPQHF. The DNA of the CDR3 is TGTGCCAGTAGTCGGATTCGGGACAGTGGGTCCCAGCCCCAGCATTTT.

The chain combines TRBV27 with TRBJ1-5; tentative D call: TRBD1 (6 bases). V gave up 3 bases and J gave up 9 bases, with 9 bases separating them. CDR3 length: 12 residues. Germline-derived CDR1 and CDR2 are MNHEY and SMNVEV (reference sequence). CDR3 region: CASSFHRAPQHF. DNA of the CDR3: TGTGCCAGCAGTTTTCACAGGGCGCCCCAGCATTTT.

This clone has a single count. This rearrangement joins TRBV28 to TRBJ1-3; a possible D gene is TRBD1 (6 bases). There are 15 residues in the CDR3. The V gene lost 3 bases and the J gene lost 0 bases, with 9 bases spanning the gap. Germline CDR1 is MDHEN and CDR2 is SYDVKM. The CDR3 DNA reads TGTGCCAGCAGTTTCAGAGGGGGCTCTGGAAACACCATATATTTT. Protein: CASSFRGGSGNTIYF.

The V gene is TRBV5-1, the J gene TRBJ1-2; 8 bases fit TRBD1. The CDR3 length is 14 residues. Germline V gene sequence: CDR1 SGHRS, CDR2 YFSETQ. J lost 6 bases, V lost 0 bases, and 4 bases had no gene match. CDR3 amino acids: CASSLVGQGHGYTF. The CDR3 DNA follows: TGCGCCAGCAGCTTGGTAGGACAGGGTCATGGCTACACCTTC.